What follows is one T cell receptor (beta chain) and its context. Its antigen is not identified. This CDR3 has 14 amino acids. Per the germline V gene, CDR1 is MDHEN and CDR2 is SYDVKM. Unmatched junction bases numbered 9, after V lost 8 bases and J lost 5 bases. Time point meaning: baseline pretreatment blood. The sample's treatment: 15 Gy SBRT to primary tumor, nephrectomy 4 weeks later. Serial blood draws occurred at baseline and 2 and 4 weeks post-SBRT. The data belong to a study of radiation and T cells in renal cell carcinoma. Study-wide results and limits: Baseline intratumoral clonotype presence is unknown without pretreatment biopsies.

Using immunoSEQ multiplex PCR, the repertoire was profiled, and TCRdb retains in-frame clones only, with some absent. In the table there are approximately 150,000 clones, 70% to 90% of which are singletons. The sequencing here drew on blood, taken from a patient whose treatment included radiotherapy and nephrectomy. The TCR originated in a woman aged 45-59 years with renal cell carcinoma. V is TRBV28 and J is TRBJ1-1; 9 nucleotides line up with TRBD1. This CDR3 reads CASGTGTGKTEAFF. In nucleotides, the CDR3 is TGTGCCAGCGGGACCGGGACAGGGAAAACTGAAGCTTTCTTT. Full variable domain (remainder filled in from reference TRBV28 and TRBJ1-1): DVKVTQSSRYLVKRTGEKVFLECVQDMDHENMFWYRQDPGLGLRLIYFSYDVKMKEKGDIPEGYSVSREKKERFSLILESASTNQTSMYLCASGTGTGKTEAFFGQGTRLTVV.